This TCR beta chain was identified in a study of CXCR3-negative and CXCR3-positive naive CD8 T cells. General observations from the study: Naive cells that were CXCR3-positive had more hydrophobic TRB CDR3s (compared with CXCR3-negative naive cells). Comparison of naive CXCR3-negative and CXCR3-positive cells revealed similar TRBV-TRBJ usage, while memory cells differed. PBMCs showed partially decreased CXCR3 expression after cryopreservation, and most assays used fresh PBMCs. In both naive subsets diversity was comparably high, whereas memory CD8+ cells showed much lower diversity.

Definition of naive CD8+ T cells rested on a CD45RO-CCR7+CD27+CD95- profile. Libraries were UMI-labeled 5' RACE TRB cDNA. TCRdb reprocessed the 5' RACE reads; each CDR3 protein has one entry and no DNA is given. Recorded for this sample: nearly 90,000 distinct CDR3 sequences. On this clonotype itself: Antigen unknown.

Sequences were obtained from naive CXCR3+ CD8+ T cells from blood. The subset here: CD45RO-CCR7+CD27+CD95- naive CD8+ T cells expressing CXCR3 (TNR3+). The sequence was collected from a human donor in good health. Some clones in this sample may be carry-over from other donors' samples.

CDR3 residues: CASSFGGGYTF. The chain combines TRBV7-9 with TRBJ1-2; with no DNA, the TCRdb D assignment of TRBD1 cannot be verified. Germline-derived CDR1 and CDR2 are SEHNR and FQNEAQ (reference sequence). The CDR3 length is 11 residues.